This T cell receptor beta chain was recorded in a study of blood T cell repertoires in COVID-19. Study-wide background: Samples of COVID-19 (acute and convalescent) were obtained from the United States, Italy and Spain.

Per the study methods: Amplifying reference gene primers gave estimates of nucleated cell counts. TCRdb's table, derived via immunoSEQ multiplex PCR, lists solely in-frame clones and lacks some. V and J calls and clone size are as listed in that table; D and trimming were resolved from the DNA. The sample gives approximately 170,000 clones, around nine tenths of which show up once; 18% is in the top ten. From germline, CDR1 is LGHNA and CDR2 YNFKEQ. V was shortened by 8 bases and J by 1 base, with 6 bases between the two germline ends. The CDR3 has 13 amino acids. The origin of this receptor is a man between 60 and 75 years old with active or convalescent COVID-19. The sample comprised peripheral blood. This rearrangement joins TRBV4-2 to TRBJ2-6; possible D gene TRBD2, 6 bases. The CDR3 protein is CASAGSGANVLTF. The CDR3 nucleotides are TGTGCCAGCGCGGGATCTGGGGCCAACGTCCTGACTTTC.